This T cell receptor beta chain was obtained from a study of early T cells in non-severe SARS-CoV-2 infection. Study summary: Whole-blood bulk RNA, unsorted, was sequenced, and chains were unpaired.

This clonotype was seen only a few times. Its target is unknown. V was pared by 6 bases and J by 5 bases, with 11 bases between. The CDR3 has 13 amino acids. Study-level points and caveats: Clonotype matching in VDJdb favored anti-spike CD8 responses and did not capture private and CD4 specificities.

Individual cDNA molecules were tagged with unique molecular identifiers. TCRdb re-called the 5' RACE reads through MiXCR, storing one row per CDR3 protein. In the table there are more than 80,000 distinct CDR3 sequences, roughly 15% of which are singletons. This sequence joins TRBV12-3 or TRBV12-4 and TRBJ2-1; D is ambiguous. Source material: whole blood. The receptor was isolated from an adult who was a healthcare worker with PCR-confirmed SARS-CoV-2 infection or an uninfected control (not recorded which). As DNA, the CDR3 is TGTGCCAGCAGCCTGGGCGTAAACAATGAGCAGTTCTTC. Translation gives CASSLGVNNEQFF.